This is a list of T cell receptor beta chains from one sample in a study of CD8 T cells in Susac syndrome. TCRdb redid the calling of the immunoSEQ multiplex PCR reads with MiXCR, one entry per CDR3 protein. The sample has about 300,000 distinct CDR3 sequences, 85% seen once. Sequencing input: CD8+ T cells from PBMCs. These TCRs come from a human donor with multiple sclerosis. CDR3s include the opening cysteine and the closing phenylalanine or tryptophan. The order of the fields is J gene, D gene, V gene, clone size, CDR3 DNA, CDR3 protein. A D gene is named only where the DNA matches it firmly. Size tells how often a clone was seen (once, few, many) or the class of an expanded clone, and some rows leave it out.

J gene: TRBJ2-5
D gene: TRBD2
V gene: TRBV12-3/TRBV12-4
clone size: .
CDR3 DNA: TGTGCCAGCGTACTAGCGGGAGTGGAGACCCAGTACTTC
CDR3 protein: CASVLAGVETQYF

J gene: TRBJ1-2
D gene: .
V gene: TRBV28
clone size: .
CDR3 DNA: TGTGCCAGCAGTTTATCCTGGTGGGGGGCTTTGCTTCCCTCGGGAGGCTACACCTTC
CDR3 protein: CASSLSWWGALLPSGGYTF

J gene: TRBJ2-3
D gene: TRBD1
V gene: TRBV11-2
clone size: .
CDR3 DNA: TGTGCCAGCACCTCGACAGGGTACACAGATACGCAGTATTTT
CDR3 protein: CASTSTGYTDTQYF

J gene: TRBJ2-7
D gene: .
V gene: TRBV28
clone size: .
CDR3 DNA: TGTGCCAGCAGTCCTGGGACGTTTGACTCCTACGAGCAGTACTTC
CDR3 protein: CASSPGTFDSYEQYF

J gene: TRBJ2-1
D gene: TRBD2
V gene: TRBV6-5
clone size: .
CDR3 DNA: TGTGCCAGCAGTTACTCCCCCACGAGGGAGCGGGAGGGATACAATGAGCAGTTCTTC
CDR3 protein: CASSYSPTREREGYNEQFF

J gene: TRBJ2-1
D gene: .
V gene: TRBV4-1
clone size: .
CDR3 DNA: TGCGCCAGCAGCCAAGACGGAGGAGCGTATGAGCAGTTCTTC
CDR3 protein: CASSQDGGAYEQFF

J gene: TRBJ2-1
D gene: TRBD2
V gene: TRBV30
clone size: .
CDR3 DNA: TGTGCCTGGAGTGGTCTGGCGGGAGAAACCTACAATGAGCAGTTCTTC
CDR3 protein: CAWSGLAGETYNEQFF

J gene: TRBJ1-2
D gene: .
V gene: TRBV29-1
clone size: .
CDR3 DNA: TGCAGCGACGAGGGTGGCTACACCTTC
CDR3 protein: CSDEGGYTF

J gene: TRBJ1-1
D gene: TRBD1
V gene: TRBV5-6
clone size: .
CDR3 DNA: TGTGCCAGCAGCTGGGGGGGACAGTTGAACACTGAAGCTTTCTTT
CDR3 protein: CASSWGGQLNTEAFF

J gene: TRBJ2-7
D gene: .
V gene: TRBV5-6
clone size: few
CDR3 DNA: TGTGCCAGCAGCCCTCTTGACAAGTTGACCGAGCAGTACTTC
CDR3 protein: CASSPLDKLTEQYF

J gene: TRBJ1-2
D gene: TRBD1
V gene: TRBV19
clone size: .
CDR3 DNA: TGTGCCAGCACAGGGGTCGACTATGGCTACACCTTC
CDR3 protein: CASTGVDYGYTF

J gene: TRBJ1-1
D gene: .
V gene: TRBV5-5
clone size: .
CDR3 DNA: TGTGCCAGCAGCGGACCGGACCCGAACACTGAAGCTTTCTTT
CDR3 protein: CASSGPDPNTEAFF

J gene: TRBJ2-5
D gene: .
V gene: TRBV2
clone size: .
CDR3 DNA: TGTGCCAGCAGCTGGGGGGAGGCGGTTGTGTACCAAGAGACCCAGTACTTC
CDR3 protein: CASSWGEAVVYQETQYF

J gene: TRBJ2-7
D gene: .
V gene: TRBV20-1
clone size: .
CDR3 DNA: TGCAGTGCTAGAGATTCGCCCGCTATCTACGAGCAGTACTTC
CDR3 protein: CSARDSPAIYEQYF

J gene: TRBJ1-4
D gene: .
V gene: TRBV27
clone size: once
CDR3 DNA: TGTGCCAGCAGCCTAACTACCTTGGAAAAACTGTTTTTT
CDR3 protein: CASSLTTLEKLFF

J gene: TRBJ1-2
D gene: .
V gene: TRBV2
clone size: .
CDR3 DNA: TGTGCCAGCAGTGAATGGAAATCGGACTATGGCTACACCTTC
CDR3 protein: CASSEWKSDYGYTF

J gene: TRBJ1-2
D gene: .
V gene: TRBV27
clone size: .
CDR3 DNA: TGTGCCAGCAGTTTACCAGGCTTCTATGGCTACACCTTC
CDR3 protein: CASSLPGFYGYTF

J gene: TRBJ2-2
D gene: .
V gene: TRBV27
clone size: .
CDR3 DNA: TGTGCCAGCAAGGGTTACGAGCTGTTTTTT
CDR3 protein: CASKGYELFF

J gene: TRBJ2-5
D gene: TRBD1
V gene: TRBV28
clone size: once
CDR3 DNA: TGTGCCAGCAGTTTGTTGGCAGTAGCAGGGGGCGCAGGATCACAAGAGACCCAGTACTTC
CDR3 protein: CASSLLAVAGGAGSQETQYF

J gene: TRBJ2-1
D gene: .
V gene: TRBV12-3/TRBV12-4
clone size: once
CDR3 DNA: TGTGCCTTACTAGTTGGCAATGAGCAGTTCTTC
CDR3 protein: CALLVGNEQFF

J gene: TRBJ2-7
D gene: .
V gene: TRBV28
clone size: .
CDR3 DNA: TGTGCCAGCAGTTTATGGCCGGGCGGCAGGGACTCCTACGAGCAGTACTTC
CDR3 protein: CASSLWPGGRDSYEQYF

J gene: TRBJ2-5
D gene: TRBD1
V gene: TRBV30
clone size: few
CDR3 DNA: TGTGCCTTCACAAGGACAGGGATGAAGACCCAGTACTTC
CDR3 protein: CAFTRTGMKTQYF

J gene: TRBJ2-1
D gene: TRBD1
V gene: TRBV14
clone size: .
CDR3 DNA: TGTGCCAGCAGCCAAGAAGGAGAGGGACAGGCGGCCTACAATGAGCAGTTCTTC
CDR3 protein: CASSQEGEGQAAYNEQFF

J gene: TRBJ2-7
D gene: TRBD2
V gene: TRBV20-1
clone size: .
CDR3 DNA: TGCAGTGCTATGGGGACTAGCACCTACGAGCAGTACTTC
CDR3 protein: CSAMGTSTYEQYF

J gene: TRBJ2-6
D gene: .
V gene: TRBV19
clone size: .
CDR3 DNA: TGTGCCAGTAGTCCTACGGCCAACGTCCTGACTTTC
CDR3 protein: CASSPTANVLTF

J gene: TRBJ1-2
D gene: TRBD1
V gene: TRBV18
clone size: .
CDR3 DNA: TGTGCCAGCTCACTTAAAATACAGGGGTACAATGGCTACACCTTC
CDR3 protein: CASSLKIQGYNGYTF

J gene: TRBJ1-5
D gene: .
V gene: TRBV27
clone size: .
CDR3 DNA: TGTGCCAGCAGTCTCATCCAGGGCAATCAGCCCCAGCATTTT
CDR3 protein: CASSLIQGNQPQHF

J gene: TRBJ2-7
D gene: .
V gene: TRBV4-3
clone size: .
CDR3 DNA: TGCGCCAGCAGCCAAGAACGGGACGGCTACGAGCAGTACTTC
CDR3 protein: CASSQERDGYEQYF

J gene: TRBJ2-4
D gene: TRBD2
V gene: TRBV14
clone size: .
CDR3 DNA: TGTGCCAGCAGCCAGGGACTAAGTATGCAAAACATTCAGTACTTC
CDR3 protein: CASSQGLSMQNIQYF

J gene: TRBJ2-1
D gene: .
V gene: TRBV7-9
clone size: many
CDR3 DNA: TGTGCCAGCAGCTTAGATGGCTACAATGAGCAGTTCTTC
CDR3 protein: CASSLDGYNEQFF

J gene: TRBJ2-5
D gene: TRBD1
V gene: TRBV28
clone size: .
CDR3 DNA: TGTGCCAGCAGTTCCAATGACAGGGGAGAGACCCAGTACTTC
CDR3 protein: CASSSNDRGETQYF

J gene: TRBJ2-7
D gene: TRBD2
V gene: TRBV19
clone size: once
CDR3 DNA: TGTGCCAGTAGTAGCGGGAGAGGCTACGAGCAGTACTTC
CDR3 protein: CASSSGRGYEQYF

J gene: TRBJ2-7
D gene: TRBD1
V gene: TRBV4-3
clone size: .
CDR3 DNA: TGCGCCAGCAGCCAAGCAACAGGGGGCTACGAGCAGTACTTC
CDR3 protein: CASSQATGGYEQYF

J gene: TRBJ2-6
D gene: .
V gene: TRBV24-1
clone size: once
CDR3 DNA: TGTGCCACCAGTGATTTAGGGGGCAGGGAGGGAGTCCTGACTTTC
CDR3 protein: CATSDLGGREGVLTF

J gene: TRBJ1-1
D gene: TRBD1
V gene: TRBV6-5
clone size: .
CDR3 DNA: TGTGCCAGCAGTATGACAGGGAAGAACACTGAAGCTTTCTTT
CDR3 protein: CASSMTGKNTEAFF

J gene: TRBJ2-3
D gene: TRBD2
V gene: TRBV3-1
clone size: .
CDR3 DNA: TGTGCCAGCAGCCAAGAGCGCCTAGCGGGGGCCAGCACAGATACGCAGTATTTT
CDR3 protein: CASSQERLAGASTDTQYF

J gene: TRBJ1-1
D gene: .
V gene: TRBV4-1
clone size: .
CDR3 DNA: TGCGCCAGCAGCCAAGATGGGGTTGGAGGGCTCGGTACGAACACTGAAGCTTTCTTT
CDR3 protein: CASSQDGVGGLGTNTEAFF

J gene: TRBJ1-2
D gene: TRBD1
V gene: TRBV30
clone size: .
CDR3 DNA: TGTGCCTGGACCCATCAACCAGGAGACAGGGGTCTGGGCGGCTACACCTTC
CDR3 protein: CAWTHQPGDRGLGGYTF

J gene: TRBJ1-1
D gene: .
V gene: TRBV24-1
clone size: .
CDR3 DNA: TGTGCCACCAGTAATAAGAACGGGAACACTGAAGCTTTCTTT
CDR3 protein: CATSNKNGNTEAFF

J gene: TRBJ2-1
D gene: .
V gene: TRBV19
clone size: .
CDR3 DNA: TGTGCCAGTAGGGGTCGACAGCCTCGTAATGAGCAGTTCTTC
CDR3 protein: CASRGRQPRNEQFF

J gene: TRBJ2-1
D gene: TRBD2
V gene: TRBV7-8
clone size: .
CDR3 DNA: TGTGCCAGCAGCTTAGAGGTTAGCGGGACAACCTACAATGAGCAGTTCTTC
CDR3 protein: CASSLEVSGTTYNEQFF

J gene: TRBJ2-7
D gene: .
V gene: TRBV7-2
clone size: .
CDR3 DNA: TGTGCCAGCAGCTTCGGGGGCCTTGGGGAGCAGTACTTC
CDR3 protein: CASSFGGLGEQYF

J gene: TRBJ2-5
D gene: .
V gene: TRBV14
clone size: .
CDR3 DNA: TGTGCCAGCAGCCAAGATCACGGGAGATCGGGGGAGACCCAGTACTTC
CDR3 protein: CASSQDHGRSGETQYF

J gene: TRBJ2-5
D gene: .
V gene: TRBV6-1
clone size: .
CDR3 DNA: TGTGCCAGCAGTCCACTCCTTCGCCGGCCACGCCGGTACCAAGAGACCCAGTACTTC
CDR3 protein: CASSPLLRRPRRYQETQYF

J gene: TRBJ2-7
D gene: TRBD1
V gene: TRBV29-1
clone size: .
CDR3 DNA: TGCAGCGTTGAAGCTCAGACAGGGGAGGCCTACGAGCAGTACTTC
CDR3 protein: CSVEAQTGEAYEQYF

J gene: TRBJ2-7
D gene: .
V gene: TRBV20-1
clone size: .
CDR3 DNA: TGCAGTGCTAGAGATTGGGCTGAGTCCTCCTACGAGCAGTACTTC
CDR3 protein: CSARDWAESSYEQYF

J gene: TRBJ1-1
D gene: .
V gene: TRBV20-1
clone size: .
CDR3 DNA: TGCAGTGCTAGACCGCCCAGGGGTAGAGACACTGAAGCTTTCTTT
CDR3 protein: CSARPPRGRDTEAFF

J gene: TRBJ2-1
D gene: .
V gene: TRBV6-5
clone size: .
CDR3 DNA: TGTGCCAGCAGTTACTCGACGCCAGGTCTCCTTGAGCAGTTCTTC
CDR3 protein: CASSYSTPGLLEQFF

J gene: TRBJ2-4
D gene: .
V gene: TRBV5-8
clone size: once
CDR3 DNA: TGTGCCAGCAGCCTGACATTGCAATCCAAAAACATTCAGTACTTC
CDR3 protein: CASSLTLQSKNIQYF

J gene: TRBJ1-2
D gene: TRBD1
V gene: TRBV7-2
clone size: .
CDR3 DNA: TGTGCCAGCAGCCAAAGGGGGCCCGGTAGCTATGGCTACACCTTC
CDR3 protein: CASSQRGPGSYGYTF

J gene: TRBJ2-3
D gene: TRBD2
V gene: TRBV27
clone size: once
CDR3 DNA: TGTGCCAGCAGTTTATTGGCTAGCGGGAGAAGGGATACGCAGTATTTT
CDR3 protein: CASSLLASGRRDTQYF

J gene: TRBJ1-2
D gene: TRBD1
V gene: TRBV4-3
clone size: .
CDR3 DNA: TGCGCCAGCAGCCAAGAGTACAGGGGGCAATATGGCTACACCTTC
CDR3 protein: CASSQEYRGQYGYTF

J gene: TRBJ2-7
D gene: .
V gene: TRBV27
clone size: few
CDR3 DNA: TGTGCCAGCAGTTTGCTAGCGTCTTCCTACGAGCAGTACTTC
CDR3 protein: CASSLLASSYEQYF

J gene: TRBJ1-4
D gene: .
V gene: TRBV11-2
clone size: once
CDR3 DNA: TGTGCCAGCAGCTTTGGCACCTATGCAACTAATGAAAAACTGTTTTTT
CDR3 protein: CASSFGTYATNEKLFF

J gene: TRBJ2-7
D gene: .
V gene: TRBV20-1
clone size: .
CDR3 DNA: TGCAGTGCCGTCGGGTCTTCCACCTACGAGCAGTACTTC
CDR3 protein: CSAVGSSTYEQYF

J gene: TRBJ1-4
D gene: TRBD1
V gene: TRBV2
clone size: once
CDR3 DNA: TGTGCCAGCTGGAACCTCAGGGGGAGCGAGGGGGAAAAACTGTTTTTT
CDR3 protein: CASWNLRGSEGEKLFF

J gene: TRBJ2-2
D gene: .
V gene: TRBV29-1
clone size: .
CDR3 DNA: TGCAGCGTTGAAGGTTTAGACGAACGGGACACCGGGGAGCTGTTTTTT
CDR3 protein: CSVEGLDERDTGELFF

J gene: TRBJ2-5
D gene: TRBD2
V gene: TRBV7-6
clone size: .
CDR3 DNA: TGTGCCAGCAGCCACCAGCCTCCGTTACTAGCGGGAGAAGGGGAGACCCAGTACTTC
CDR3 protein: CASSHQPPLLAGEGETQYF